These 23 T cell receptor beta chains share one sample of origin, sequenced in a study of cytomegalovirus exposure and HLA in healthy donors. The PCR was carried out with 60 Vbeta primers and 13 Jbeta primers. The protocol was immunoSEQ multiplex PCR, while the TCRdb copy is restricted to in-frame clones and leaves out a portion. The table lists about 120,000 clones, 81% of them singletons. The specimen was PBMCs. These receptors were collected from a man between 40 and 49 years old in good health and CMV-seronegative.

This clone has a single count. V is TRBV2 and J is TRBJ1-4; 7 nucleotides line up with TRBD1. The CDR3 sequence is 15 residues long. Germline CDR1 reads SNHLY; CDR2 reads FYNNEI. With V trimmed by 6 bases and J by 8 bases, 12 bases remained unmatched. The CDR3 sequence is CASRKTGTAGEKLFF. The CDR3 DNA reads TGTGCCAGCAGGAAGACAGGGACCGCAGGCGAAAAACTGTTTTTT.

The chain couples TRBV6-1 to TRBJ2-1; D might be TRBD2 (6 bases). V was cut by 7 bases and J by 7 bases, with 17 bases left in between. From germline, CDR1 is MNHNS and CDR2 SASEGT. This CDR3 region has 14 residues. CDR3 sequence reads: CASTPVGGRNEQFF. Here the CDR3 DNA reads TGTGCCAGCACCCCAGTGGGAGGAAGGAATGAGCAGTTCTTC.

CDR3 loop: CASSPGDGFGVAEAFF. The CDR3 DNA sequence: TGTGCCAGCAGCCCCGGGGATGGTTTCGGGGTCGCTGAAGCTTTCTTT. This chain joins TRBV11-3 and TRBJ1-1; D remains unclear. The CDR3 has 16 amino acids. From germline, CDR1 is SGHNT and CDR2 YENEEA. Between the trimmed V and J ends, which lost 5 bases and 6 bases, there was a span of 22 bases. The full variable domain, rest sourced from reference TRBV11-3 and TRBJ1-1, is EAGVVQSPRYKIIEKKQPVAFWCNPISGHNTLYWYLQNLGQGPELLIRYENEEAVDDSQLPKDRFSAERLKGVDSTLKIQPAELGDSAVYLCASSPGDGFGVAEAFFGQGTRLTVV.

The rearrangement joins TRBV5-6 to TRBJ2-2; D is undetermined. Germline V gives CDR1 SGHDT, CDR2 YYEEEE. The CDR3 is 13 residues long. Trimming cost V 2 bases and J 5 bases, with 7 bases left between them. The DNA of the CDR3 is TGTGCCAGCAGCTTAGGCAGGACCGGGGAGCTGTTTTTT. Its protein product is CASSLGRTGELFF.

This clone was found once. This chain uses TRBV29-1 with TRBJ1-3, with 11 bases identical to TRBD1. The CDR3 extends over 18 amino acids. Per the germline V gene, CDR1 is SQVTM and CDR2 is ANQGSEA. The junction had 14 bases not matched to a gene; V was cut back by 7 bases and J by 0 bases. Here the CDR3 reads CSASGTGGGGFSGNTIYF. The CDR3 DNA reads TGCAGCGCCTCCGGGACAGGGGGTGGGGGGTTCTCTGGAAACACCATATATTTT. Supplemented by reference TRBV29-1 and TRBJ1-3, the full variable domain reads SAVISQKPSRDICQRGTSLTIQCQVDSQVTMMFWYRQQPGQSLTLIATANQGSEATYESGFVIDKFPISRPNLTFSTLTVSNMSPEDSSIYLCSASGTGGGGFSGNTIYFGEGSWLTVV.

This chain links TRBV30 with TRBJ2-6; 8 bases map to TRBD2. The CDR3 length is 16 residues. V lost 1 base, J lost 1 base, and 3 bases stayed unmatched. Germline CDR1 reads GTSNPN; CDR2 reads SVGIG (reference sequence). CDR3 in amino acids: CAWSGGRTSGANVLTF. In DNA, the CDR3 is TGTGCCTGGAGTGGCGGGAGGACTTCTGGGGCCAACGTCCTGACTTTC.

The gene calls are TRBV7-2 and TRBJ2-2; no definite D call. With 2 bases removed from V and 6 bases from J, the gap between germline ends came to 10 bases. This CDR3 is 14 amino acids long. Germline-derived CDR1 and CDR2 are SGHTA and FQGNSA. DNA of the CDR3: TGTGCCAGCAGCTTAAGTTCGGTTGCCGGGGAGCTGTTTTTT. Residues: CASSLSSVAGELFF.

The V and J genes are TRBV5-1 and TRBJ1-1; 10 bases fit TRBD1. The germline gives CDR1 SGHRS, CDR2 YFSETQ. The CDR3 has 15 residues. The trim removed 2 bases at V and 0 bases at J, leaving 1 base unmatched. CDR3 DNA sequence: TGCGCCAGCAGCTTCGGGACAGGGGTGAACACTGAAGCTTTCTTT. Translated: CASSFGTGVNTEAFF. The entire variable domain, with the rest obtained from reference TRBV5-1 and TRBJ1-1, is as follows: KAGVTQTPRYLIKTRGQQVTLSCSPISGHRSVSWYQQTPGQGLQFLFEYFSETQRNKGNFPGRFSGRQFSNSRSEMNVSTLELGDSALYLCASSFGTGVNTEAFFGQGTRLTVV.

The J gene is TRBJ2-7, the V gene TRBV7-2; D is possibly TRBD2 (6 bases). With 5 bases removed from V and 0 bases from J, the gap between germline ends came to 8 bases. This CDR3 has 13 amino acids. Per the germline V gene, CDR1 is SGHTA and CDR2 is FQGNSA. CDR3 sequence: CASSHGSSYEQYF. In DNA form, the CDR3 reads TGTGCCAGCAGCCACGGGAGCTCCTACGAGCAGTACTTC.

Here the CDR3 DNA reads TGTGCCAGCAGCTACCCCCTCCATAGCGGATCCGGAGGGGAGCAGTTCTTC. Its translation is CASSYPLHSGSGGEQFF. J is TRBJ2-1 and V is TRBV7-8; tentatively, D is TRBD2 (6 bases). Germline assignment: CDR1 SGHVS and CDR2 FQNEAQ. Trimming pared 4 bases from V and 10 bases from J, leaving 26 bases between. CDR3 size: 17 residues.

The chain recombines TRBV29-1 with TRBJ1-1; D possibly corresponds to TRBD1 (6 bases). Per the germline V gene, CDR1 is SQVTM and CDR2 is ANQGSEA. V lost 7 bases and J 0 bases, leaving 12 bases between the germline ends. This CDR3 is 13 amino acids long. CDR3 residues: CSARDTMNTEAFF. The CDR3, as DNA: TGCAGCGCGAGGGACACTATGAACACTGAAGCTTTCTTT.

The V call is TRBV4-2, the J call TRBJ2-7; D might be TRBD1 (5 bases). V was shortened by 6 bases and J by 4 bases, with 13 bases between the two germline ends. The germline V gene encodes CDR1 LGHNA and CDR2 YNFKEQ. This CDR3 contains 13 residues. For the CDR3, the DNA is TGTGCCAGCAGGACACCGGACACATACGAGCAGTACTTC. It translates to CASRTPDTYEQYF.

The gene calls are TRBV9 and TRBJ2-3; 7 bases map to TRBD2. CDR1 is SGDLS and CDR2 is YYNGEE in the germline V gene. V gave up 0 bases and J gave up 4 bases; unmatched junction bases: 5. The CDR3 totals 15 residues. The CDR3 bases are TGTGCCAGCAGCGTAGCGGGAGGTAAAGCAGATACGCAGTATTTT. Its translation is CASSVAGGKADTQYF.

The V call is TRBV5-1, the J call TRBJ2-2; possibly TRBD1 for D (5 bases). V dropped 4 bases and J dropped 6 bases, with 13 bases sitting between them. This CDR3 is built from 14 residues. Per the germline V gene, CDR1 is SGHRS and CDR2 is YFSETQ. The CDR3 DNA reads TGCGCCAGCAGCCCAGACAGTAGGGCCGGGGAGCTGTTTTTT. This sequence encodes CASSPDSRAGELFF.

J is TRBJ2-7 and V is TRBV28; TRBD1 matches at 10 bases. The CDR3 totals 15 residues. CDR1 is MDHEN and CDR2 is SYDVKM in the germline V gene. The V segment lost 3 bases and the J segment 6 bases; nucleotides outside the gene matches: 8. The CDR3: CASSFRDRGVAEQYF. The CDR3 nucleotides are TGTGCCAGCAGTTTCCGGGACAGGGGAGTGGCCGAGCAGTACTTC.

This clone has only a few counts. This sequence joins TRBV7-9 and TRBJ2-3, with TRBD2 identical over 7 bases. CDR3 length: 15 residues. V was pared by 4 bases and J by 3 bases, with 7 bases of the junction left unmatched. CDR1 is SEHNR, CDR2 FQNEAQ, per germline (reference sequence). CDR3 nucleotides: TGTGCCAGCAGCTCCGGGGGGTTCAGGACAGATACGCAGTATTTT. It specifies CASSSGGFRTDTQYF.

CDR3 residues: CASSFAGVETQYF. The CDR3 DNA reads TGTGCCAGCAGCTTCGCGGGAGTAGAGACCCAGTACTTC. The chain carries TRBV7-9 and TRBJ2-5, with TRBD2 matching over 7 bases. Trimming removed 3 bases from V and 4 bases from J; junction bases left unmatched: 2. CDR1 is SEHNR, CDR2 FQNEAQ, per germline (reference sequence). The CDR3 sequence is 13 residues long. Full variable domain (missing parts from reference TRBV7-9 and TRBJ2-5): DTGVSQNPRHKITKRGQNVTFRCDPISEHNRLYWYRQTLGQGPEFLTYFQNEAQLEKSRLLSDRFSAERPKGSFSTLEIQRTEQGDSAMYLCASSFAGVETQYFGPGTRLLVL.

The chain employs TRBV30 and TRBJ2-7; D unresolved. There are 11 residues in the CDR3. From germline, CDR1 is GTSNPN and CDR2 SVGIG (reference sequence). V lost 0 bases and J 4 bases, leaving 4 bases between the germline ends. This CDR3 reads CAWSVQYEQYF. In DNA form, the CDR3 reads TGTGCCTGGAGTGTCCAGTACGAGCAGTACTTC.

The genes are TRBV7-8 and TRBJ1-2; D gene ambiguous. The CDR3 has 13 amino acids. V lost 5 bases to trimming and J lost 6 bases, with 13 bases between them. In germline, CDR1 is SGHVS, CDR2 FQNEAQ. The CDR3 region is CASSPIVVDGYTF. The CDR3 coding sequence is TGTGCCAGCAGCCCCATCGTAGTGGATGGCTACACCTTC.

As concerns this clone: One end of the junction does not line up with germline, which may come from a read error. The chain carries TRBV7-9 and TRBJ2-1; TRBD1 agrees at 8 bases. Per germline, CDR1 SEHNR and CDR2 FQNEAQ (reference sequence). The CDR3 length is 15 residues. The CDR3 DNA sequence: TGTTCCAGCAGCTTAAAAGGACAGGGTTACAATGAGCAGTTCTTC. It translates to CSSSLKGQGYNEQFF.

The V gene is TRBV9, the J gene TRBJ2-7, with 9 bases matching TRBD1. Germline lookup yields CDR1 SGDLS and CDR2 YYNGEE. The trim removed 4 bases at V and 6 bases at J, leaving 11 bases unmatched. The CDR3 totals 15 residues. The CDR3 sequence: CASSNSGTGISEQYF. CDR3 coding DNA: TGTGCCAGCAGCAATTCCGGGACAGGGATTTCCGAGCAGTACTTC.

The J gene is TRBJ2-7, the V gene TRBV19, with 10 bases fitting TRBD2. The V gene's germline CDR1 is LNHDA and CDR2 SQIVND (reference sequence). This CDR3 is built from 14 residues. The J segment lost 1 base and the V segment lost 5 bases, leaving 2 bases of the junction unmatched. The CDR3 protein is CASSRTSGSYEQYF. The CDR3 DNA follows: TGTGCCAGTAGTCGGACTAGCGGATCCTACGAGCAGTACTTC.

Only one count was recorded for this clone. The chain recombines TRBV7-2 with TRBJ1-3; no firm D call. CDR3 length: 15 residues. V lost 1 base and J lost 0, with 7 bases in between. Germline V gives CDR1 SGHTA, CDR2 FQGNSA. The CDR3 spells CASSLGLSSGNTIYF. The CDR3 region has the DNA TGTGCCAGCAGCTTAGGGTTGAGCTCTGGAAACACCATATATTTT.